These 3 T cell receptor beta chains were all obtained from the same sample, sequenced in a study of blood T cells in healthy people across ages. A J-beta primer mix and a sample-barcoded 5' primer were used in a second PCR of roughly 6 to 12 cycles. TCRdb passed the 5' RACE reads through MiXCR, listing each CDR3 protein once. Seen here are some 550,000 distinct CDR3 sequences, 45% to 55% observed once, and the top ten hold about 26%. The specimen was blood. These receptors were obtained from an elderly man in good health.

V usage is TRBV5-6 and J usage is TRBJ1-2; D not resolved. Trimming removed 2 bases at V and 2 bases at J, with 16 bases between. Germline V gene data show CDR1 as SGHDT and CDR2 as YYEEEE. CDR3 length: 16 residues. CDR3 DNA: TGTGCCAGCAGCTTTCGTCGGCCGACAAAAAACTATGGCTACACCTTC. Its translation is CASSFRRPTKNYGYTF.

This clonotype was seen only once. CDR3 sequence reads: CASRKTSGFSTDTQYF. CDR3 nucleotide sequence: TGTGCCAGCAGAAAGACTAGCGGATTTAGCACAGATACGCAGTATTTT. The rearrangement links TRBV7-6 to TRBJ2-3; 9 nucleotides agree with TRBD2. After removal of 6 bases from V and 0 bases from J, the junction contained 7 bases not matched to a gene. The CDR3 covers 16 residues. In germline, CDR1 is SGHVS, CDR2 FNYEAQ.

This clonotype appeared once. This may stem from a read error, because a much larger clone lies one nucleotide away. The chain links TRBV6-5 to TRBJ2-1; 8 bases line up with TRBD1. J gave up 9 bases and V 1 base, and 2 bases lay outside the gene matches. This CDR3 has 13 amino acids. Germline loops: CDR1 MNHEY, CDR2 SVGAGI. Here the CDR3 DNA reads TGTGCCAGCAGTTACTGGACAGGGAGTGAGCAGTTCTTC. This sequence encodes CASSYWTGSEQFF.